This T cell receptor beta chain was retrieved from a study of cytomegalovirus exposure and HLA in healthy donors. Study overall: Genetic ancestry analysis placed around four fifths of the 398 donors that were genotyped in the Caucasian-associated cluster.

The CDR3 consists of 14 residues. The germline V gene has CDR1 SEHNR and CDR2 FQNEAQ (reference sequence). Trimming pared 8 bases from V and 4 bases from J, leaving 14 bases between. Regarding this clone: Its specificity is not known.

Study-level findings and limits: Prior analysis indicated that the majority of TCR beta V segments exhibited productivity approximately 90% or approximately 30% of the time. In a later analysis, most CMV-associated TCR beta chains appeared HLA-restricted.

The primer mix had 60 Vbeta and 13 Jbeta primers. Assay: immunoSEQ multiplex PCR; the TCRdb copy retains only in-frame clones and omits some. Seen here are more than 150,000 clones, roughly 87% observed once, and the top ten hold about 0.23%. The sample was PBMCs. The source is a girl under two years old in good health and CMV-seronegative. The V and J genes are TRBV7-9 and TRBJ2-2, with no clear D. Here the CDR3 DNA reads TGTGCCAGCGCGGAAGGCCCTGGCACCGGGGAGCTGTTTTTT. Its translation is CASAEGPGTGELFF.